This note documents a single T cell receptor (beta chain) sequence. Original methodology: Estimation of nucleated cell counts was performed using reference gene primer amplification. The assay was immunoSEQ multiplex PCR, and TCRdb's table has in-frame clones only and misses some. That table gives V, J and clone size, and the DNA gave D and trimming. Of tens of thousands of clones listed, around 86% are singletons. These data are taken from a study of blood T cell repertoires in COVID-19. Study in general: The United States, Italy and Spain provided the acute and convalescent COVID-19 samples. The cDNA or gDNA used as material had been derived from T cells, B-cell-depleted T cells, or PBMCs.

The source of this sequence is an older man with active or convalescent COVID-19. Input material: peripheral blood.

The CDR3 DNA sequence: TGTGCCAGCAGCGTGGGACAGCTAATTAGCTCTGGAAACACCATATATTTT. Protein: CASSVGQLISSGNTIYF. The V and J genes are TRBV9 and TRBJ1-3, with 7 positions matching TRBD1. V was pared by 2 bases and J by 0 bases, with 8 bases of the junction left unmatched. From germline, CDR1 is SGDLS and CDR2 YYNGEE. This CDR3 is 17 amino acids long.